This T cell receptor (beta chain) stems from a study of circulating CD8 cells and anti-PD-1 response in melanoma. Four subsets defined by PD-1 and/or TIGIT were sorted from live CD3+CD8+TCRalphabeta+ cells. This clonotype ranks as large. The QIAseq Immune Repertoire TCR panel built the libraries from around 15 ng of total RNA. Each CDR3 protein is one row after TCRdb ran MiXCR on the reads. Here the sample spans roughly 430 distinct CDR3 sequences, about 10% being singletons. CDR1 and CDR2 (germline): LNHDA, SQIVND (reference sequence). This CDR3 spans 15 amino acids. Trimming cost V 5 bases and J 4 bases; bases outside gene matches: 9.

J is TRBJ1-2 and V is TRBV19, with TRBD1 matching 8 bases. The clonotype comes from a human donor with melanoma. The starting material was CD8+ T cells from PBMCs, obtained at baseline or after one month of anti-PD-1 therapy (not recorded which). The CDR3 region has the DNA TGTGCCAGTAGTCCTGGACAGGGAAGTACCTATGGCTACACCTTC. This gives the protein CASSPGQGSTYGYTF.